The entry that follows covers one TCR beta chain sequence. Its antigen remains unidentified. The record originates from a study of cytomegalovirus exposure and HLA in healthy donors. Overall study context: Falling in the Caucasian-associated ancestry cluster were 80% to 90% of some 400 genotyped donors.

Trimming took off 8 bases at V and 3 bases at J, with 12 bases between the two ends. The CDR3 consists of 13 residues. Looked up from germline, CDR1 is SNHLY and CDR2 is FYNNEI. A multiplex PCR was run with 60 Vbeta primers and 13 Jbeta primers. The method was immunoSEQ multiplex PCR; TCRdb's version includes in-frame clones alone and lacks a portion of them. The repertoire includes tens of thousands of clones, roughly 80% of them detected once, and around 3% sits in the top ten. Study-wide findings and caveats: TCR beta V segments were, for the most part, productive about 87% or about 30% of the time in an earlier analysis. CMV antigen specificity was confirmed in vitro for a few CMV-associated chains.

The clonotype comes from a woman aged 25 to 39 in good health and CMV-seronegative. Sequencing was performed on PBMCs. The V gene is TRBV2, the J gene TRBJ2-3; perhaps TRBD1 as D (5 bases). CDR3 loop: CASATRATDTQYF. CDR3 nucleotide sequence: TGTGCCAGCGCGACCAGGGCTACAGATACGCAGTATTTT. The full variable domain, in which reference TRBV2 and TRBJ2-3 provide the parts outside the CDR3, is EPEVTQTPSHQVTQMGQEVILRCVPISNHLYFYWYRQILGQKVEFLVSFYNNEISEKSEIFDDQFSVERPDGSNFTLKIRSTKLEDSAMYFCASATRATDTQYFGPGTRLTVL.